Sequencing of this T cell receptor (beta chain) was carried out in a study of cytomegalovirus exposure and HLA in healthy donors. The sample holds one count of this clone. Its antigen is unidentified. This CDR3 spans 14 amino acids. Germline CDR1 SNHLY, CDR2 FYNNEI. Between the trimmed V and J ends, which lost 4 bases and 3 bases, there was a span of 12 bases. The PCR made use of 60 Vbeta and 13 Jbeta primers. This table comes from immunoSEQ multiplex PCR, and its TCRdb copy is limited to in-frame clones, with some not included. The sample lists some 200,000 clones; 60% to 80% were seen once. Notes on the study in general: Altogether, some 170 TCR beta chains were recorded as cytomegalovirus-associated. Analysis was carried out at a later point, and it linked a missense DCLRE1C variant to TCR beta V- and J-gene trimming.

The receptor's source is a man aged 40-49 years in good health and CMV-seronegative. V gene TRBV2 combines with J gene TRBJ1-1; D is perhaps TRBD1 (6 bases). Sequences were obtained from PBMCs. The CDR3 protein is CASSVQGRDTEAFF. Here the CDR3 DNA reads TGTGCCAGCAGTGTCCAGGGGCGGGACACTGAAGCTTTCTTT.